This is a list of T cell receptor beta chains from one sample in a study of blood T cell repertoires in COVID-19. Here immunoSEQ multiplex PCR was the method, and the copy in TCRdb shows in-frame clones only, minus some. The data contain some 140,000 clones, over 60% of them singletons. Sequences were obtained from peripheral blood. These receptors all stem from a man older than 75 with acute or convalescent COVID-19. Each CDR3 is given with its conserved first and last residue. Fields, in order: J gene, clone size, D gene, V gene, CDR3 DNA, CDR3 protein. The D gene is left open where the match is weak. Not all rows give a size; the values are once, few, many and, for expanded clones, a class.

j_call: TRBJ1-2
clone_size: .
d_call: .
v_call: TRBV6-1
cdr3_nt: TGTGCCAGCAGTGAAGAGTTCGGTGGTAACTATGGCTACACCTTC
cdr3_aa: CASSEEFGGNYGYTF

j_call: TRBJ2-3
clone_size: .
d_call: .
v_call: TRBV12-3/TRBV12-4
cdr3_nt: TGTGCCAGCAGTCGGGGAAGCACAGATACGCAGTATTTT
cdr3_aa: CASSRGSTDTQYF

j_call: TRBJ2-2
clone_size: .
d_call: .
v_call: TRBV12-3/TRBV12-4
cdr3_nt: TGTGCCAGCGGCTGGCGGGAGCTGTTTTTT
cdr3_aa: CASGWRELFF

j_call: TRBJ2-3
clone_size: .
d_call: .
v_call: TRBV6-5
cdr3_nt: TGTGCCAGCACCCCCGGGGGTGCAGATACGCAGTATTTT
cdr3_aa: CASTPGGADTQYF

j_call: TRBJ2-7
clone_size: .
d_call: TRBD1
v_call: TRBV25-1
cdr3_nt: TGTGCCAGCAGTGGGTACGACAGGGTCAACTACGAGCAGTACTTC
cdr3_aa: CASSGYDRVNYEQYF

j_call: TRBJ1-2
clone_size: .
d_call: .
v_call: TRBV5-5
cdr3_nt: TGTGCCAGCAGCTTGTTAGGGGGAGGGAGCTATGGCTACACCTTC
cdr3_aa: CASSLLGGGSYGYTF

j_call: TRBJ1-4
clone_size: .
d_call: .
v_call: TRBV7-6
cdr3_nt: TGTGCCACCAGGGCGGGGGCGAATAATGAAAAACTGTTTTTT
cdr3_aa: CATRAGANNEKLFF

j_call: TRBJ1-1
clone_size: .
d_call: .
v_call: TRBV7-2
cdr3_nt: TGTGCCAGCAGCCCAGGGAGGGCATACACTGAAGCTTTCTTT
cdr3_aa: CASSPGRAYTEAFF

j_call: TRBJ2-5
clone_size: .
d_call: .
v_call: TRBV4-3
cdr3_nt: TGCGCCAGCAGCCAACGTCCCGGGGAGACCCAGTACTTC
cdr3_aa: CASSQRPGETQYF

j_call: TRBJ1-1
clone_size: .
d_call: .
v_call: TRBV6-5
cdr3_nt: TGTGCCAGCAGTTACTCGGGCAGAAGGACTGAAGCTTTCTTT
cdr3_aa: CASSYSGRRTEAFF

j_call: TRBJ2-5
clone_size: once
d_call: .
v_call: TRBV15
cdr3_nt: TGTGCCACCAGCAAGGGGCGTGAGACCCAGTACTTC
cdr3_aa: CATSKGRETQYF

j_call: TRBJ1-5
clone_size: few
d_call: .
v_call: TRBV28
cdr3_nt: TGTGCCAGCAGCGAAACAGGGCAGGTACAGCCCCAGCATTTT
cdr3_aa: CASSETGQVQPQHF

j_call: TRBJ1-5
clone_size: .
d_call: .
v_call: TRBV18
cdr3_nt: TGTGCCAGCTCACCCCGGACAGCGTCGGGAAGCAATCAGCCCCAGCATTTT
cdr3_aa: CASSPRTASGSNQPQHF

j_call: TRBJ1-4
clone_size: .
d_call: TRBD1
v_call: TRBV29-1
cdr3_nt: TGCAGCGGTCGACAGGGGGCCGGTAATGAAAAACTGTTTTTT
cdr3_aa: CSGRQGAGNEKLFF

j_call: TRBJ2-1
clone_size: .
d_call: TRBD2
v_call: TRBV4-3
cdr3_nt: TGCGCCAGCAGCCGAGGACGGGAATCCCTAGCGGCGAGCTCCTACAATGAGCAGTTCTTC
cdr3_aa: CASSRGRESLAASSYNEQFF

j_call: TRBJ1-2
clone_size: .
d_call: TRBD1
v_call: TRBV28
cdr3_nt: TGTGCCAGCAGTCCACTACAGGGGGCGCACGACTATGGCTACACCTTC
cdr3_aa: CASSPLQGAHDYGYTF

j_call: TRBJ1-2
clone_size: few
d_call: TRBD1
v_call: TRBV7-2
cdr3_nt: TGTGCCAGCAGGAACGCCGACAGGGTGGGGGGCTACACCTTC
cdr3_aa: CASRNADRVGGYTF

j_call: TRBJ1-3
clone_size: .
d_call: .
v_call: TRBV3-1/TRBV3-2
cdr3_nt: TGTGCCAGCAGCTTCCTGGCCTCTGGAAACACCATATATTTT
cdr3_aa: CASSFLASGNTIYF

j_call: TRBJ1-1
clone_size: .
d_call: .
v_call: TRBV19
cdr3_nt: TGTGCCAGTAGTCGGGAGATGAACACTGAAGCTTTCTTT
cdr3_aa: CASSREMNTEAFF

j_call: TRBJ1-3
clone_size: .
d_call: .
v_call: TRBV9
cdr3_nt: TGTGCCAGCAGCGGGGAGGGCGTCTCTGGAAACACCATATATTTT
cdr3_aa: CASSGEGVSGNTIYF

j_call: TRBJ1-6
clone_size: .
d_call: .
v_call: TRBV10-3
cdr3_nt: TGTGCCATCAGTGACAGGGCGGTTTATAATTCACCCCTCCACTTT
cdr3_aa: CAISDRAVYNSPLHF

j_call: TRBJ2-1
clone_size: .
d_call: .
v_call: TRBV24-1
cdr3_nt: TGTGCCACCAGTGACGGAGGGCCTTACAATGAGCAGTTCTTC
cdr3_aa: CATSDGGPYNEQFF

j_call: TRBJ2-2
clone_size: .
d_call: TRBD2
v_call: TRBV6-4
cdr3_nt: TGTGCCAGCAGTGACTTGCCCGGGACTAGCAATTCCGGGGAGCTGTTTTTT
cdr3_aa: CASSDLPGTSNSGELFF

j_call: TRBJ2-1
clone_size: .
d_call: .
v_call: TRBV19
cdr3_nt: TGTGCCAGTAGTATTGGTGGACAGATCTACAATGAGCAGTTCTTC
cdr3_aa: CASSIGGQIYNEQFF

j_call: TRBJ2-6
clone_size: .
d_call: TRBD1
v_call: TRBV9
cdr3_nt: TGTGCCAGCAGTGGAGACAGGGGGCGGACTGGGGCCAACGTCCTGACTTTC
cdr3_aa: CASSGDRGRTGANVLTF

j_call: TRBJ1-5
clone_size: .
d_call: TRBD1
v_call: TRBV7-9
cdr3_nt: TGTGCCAGCAGCCCGGGACAGGGAGCAGGGGCCCAGCATTTT
cdr3_aa: CASSPGQGAGAQHF

j_call: TRBJ2-3
clone_size: .
d_call: .
v_call: TRBV6-2/TRBV6-3
cdr3_nt: TGTGCCAGCAGTTACTCGGTGACTAGTCTCCATACGCAGTATTTT
cdr3_aa: CASSYSVTSLHTQYF

j_call: TRBJ2-7
clone_size: .
d_call: TRBD1
v_call: TRBV5-6
cdr3_nt: TGTGCCAGCAGCCCGGACAGGGGCATCTCCTACGAGCAGTACTTC
cdr3_aa: CASSPDRGISYEQYF

j_call: TRBJ2-3
clone_size: once
d_call: TRBD2
v_call: TRBV11-2
cdr3_nt: TGTGCCAGCAGCGTAAGCGGGGGGGCCTTAGATACGCAGTATTTT
cdr3_aa: CASSVSGGALDTQYF

j_call: TRBJ2-5
clone_size: .
d_call: TRBD2
v_call: TRBV5-1
cdr3_nt: TGCGCCAGCAGGGGTTATAGCGGGGGGGCCGGAGAGACCCAGTACTTC
cdr3_aa: CASRGYSGGAGETQYF

j_call: TRBJ2-3
clone_size: .
d_call: .
v_call: TRBV7-2
cdr3_nt: TGTGCCAGCCAGCCCACAGCTAGCACAGATACGCAGTATTTT
cdr3_aa: CASQPTASTDTQYF

j_call: TRBJ2-1
clone_size: few
d_call: TRBD2
v_call: TRBV6-2/TRBV6-3
cdr3_nt: TGTGCCAGCAGTTACCGGGGGGGGGCCCACAATGAGCAGTTCTTC
cdr3_aa: CASSYRGGAHNEQFF

j_call: TRBJ1-2
clone_size: .
d_call: TRBD1
v_call: TRBV28
cdr3_nt: TGTGCCAGCAGTATGACAGGGGGACCTTATGGCTACACCTTC
cdr3_aa: CASSMTGGPYGYTF

j_call: TRBJ2-3
clone_size: .
d_call: TRBD2
v_call: TRBV9
cdr3_nt: TGTGCCAGCAGCCTTCTAGCGGGGGGGCGGGATACGCAGTATTTT
cdr3_aa: CASSLLAGGRDTQYF

j_call: TRBJ2-7
clone_size: .
d_call: .
v_call: TRBV11-2
cdr3_nt: TGTGCCAGCAGCCCGGCCGGGACACAATACGAGCAGTACTTC
cdr3_aa: CASSPAGTQYEQYF

j_call: TRBJ2-5
clone_size: .
d_call: TRBD1
v_call: TRBV2
cdr3_nt: TGTGCCAGCAAAGAGACAGGGACCAAAGAGACCCAGTACTTC
cdr3_aa: CASKETGTKETQYF

j_call: TRBJ2-2
clone_size: .
d_call: .
v_call: TRBV28
cdr3_nt: TGTGCCAGCAGTACTAGTGGGAACACCGGGGAGCTGTTTTTT
cdr3_aa: CASSTSGNTGELFF

j_call: TRBJ2-1
clone_size: .
d_call: TRBD2
v_call: TRBV28
cdr3_nt: TGTGCCAGCAGCCTGACTAGCGGGGGGGTAGGGGAGCAGTTCTTC
cdr3_aa: CASSLTSGGVGEQFF

j_call: TRBJ1-2
clone_size: .
d_call: .
v_call: TRBV10-3
cdr3_nt: TGTGCCACCACAATGGCGGGGCCTAACTATGGCTACACCTTC
cdr3_aa: CATTMAGPNYGYTF

j_call: TRBJ2-5
clone_size: .
d_call: TRBD2
v_call: TRBV3-1/TRBV3-2
cdr3_nt: TGTGCCAGCAGCCAAGTTCGGGGGGGACGAGAGACCCAGTACTTC
cdr3_aa: CASSQVRGGRETQYF

j_call: TRBJ1-6
clone_size: .
d_call: TRBD1
v_call: TRBV7-9
cdr3_nt: TGTGCCAGCAGCTTAGGACAGGGCGGGAATTCACCCCTCCACTTT
cdr3_aa: CASSLGQGGNSPLHF

j_call: TRBJ2-7
clone_size: .
d_call: TRBD2
v_call: TRBV11-3
cdr3_nt: TGTGCCAGCAGCGTTAGCGGGGCCTACGAGCAGTACTTC
cdr3_aa: CASSVSGAYEQYF

j_call: TRBJ1-2
clone_size: few
d_call: .
v_call: TRBV6-5
cdr3_nt: TGTGCCAGCTCCGAGACACTCGTTTATGGCTACACCTTC
cdr3_aa: CASSETLVYGYTF

j_call: TRBJ1-1
clone_size: few
d_call: .
v_call: TRBV11-3
cdr3_nt: TGTGCCAGCAGCTGGGCGGGGACCACTGAAGCTTTCTTT
cdr3_aa: CASSWAGTTEAFF

j_call: TRBJ2-7
clone_size: once
d_call: TRBD1
v_call: TRBV2
cdr3_nt: TGTGCCAGCAGTCCGCAGGGGGCAACAGGCGAGCAGTACTTC
cdr3_aa: CASSPQGATGEQYF

j_call: TRBJ1-5
clone_size: once
d_call: TRBD1
v_call: TRBV5-1
cdr3_nt: TGCGCCAGCAGCATGGGACAGGGGGATCAGCCCCAGCATTTT
cdr3_aa: CASSMGQGDQPQHF

j_call: TRBJ2-5
clone_size: many
d_call: .
v_call: TRBV7-9
cdr3_nt: TGTGCCAGCAGCTTAAGAGAGGGGGCCCAGTACTTC
cdr3_aa: CASSLREGAQYF

j_call: TRBJ2-5
clone_size: .
d_call: TRBD1
v_call: TRBV6-5
cdr3_nt: TGTGCCAGCAGTTACTCACAGGGGGCTGAGGGGACCCAGTACTTC
cdr3_aa: CASSYSQGAEGTQYF

j_call: TRBJ1-1
clone_size: .
d_call: .
v_call: TRBV12-3/TRBV12-4
cdr3_nt: TGTGCCAGCACCAGGGGGAACACTGAAGCTTTCTTT
cdr3_aa: CASTRGNTEAFF

j_call: TRBJ2-3
clone_size: .
d_call: TRBD2
v_call: TRBV3-1/TRBV3-2
cdr3_nt: TGTGCCAGCAGCCAAGGGGGGGGGTCGGCGCAGTATTTT
cdr3_aa: CASSQGGGSAQYF

j_call: TRBJ2-3
clone_size: .
d_call: .
v_call: TRBV29-1
cdr3_nt: TGCAGCGGTATGACAGATACGCAGTATTTT
cdr3_aa: CSGMTDTQYF

j_call: TRBJ1-2
clone_size: .
d_call: .
v_call: TRBV12-3/TRBV12-4
cdr3_nt: TGTGCCAGCAGGTCCAGTTATGGCTACACCTTC
cdr3_aa: CASRSSYGYTF

j_call: TRBJ2-3
clone_size: .
d_call: .
v_call: TRBV5-4
cdr3_nt: TGTGCCAGCAGCTCGGGCGGGGGCGGTAGCACAGATACGCAGTATTTT
cdr3_aa: CASSSGGGGSTDTQYF